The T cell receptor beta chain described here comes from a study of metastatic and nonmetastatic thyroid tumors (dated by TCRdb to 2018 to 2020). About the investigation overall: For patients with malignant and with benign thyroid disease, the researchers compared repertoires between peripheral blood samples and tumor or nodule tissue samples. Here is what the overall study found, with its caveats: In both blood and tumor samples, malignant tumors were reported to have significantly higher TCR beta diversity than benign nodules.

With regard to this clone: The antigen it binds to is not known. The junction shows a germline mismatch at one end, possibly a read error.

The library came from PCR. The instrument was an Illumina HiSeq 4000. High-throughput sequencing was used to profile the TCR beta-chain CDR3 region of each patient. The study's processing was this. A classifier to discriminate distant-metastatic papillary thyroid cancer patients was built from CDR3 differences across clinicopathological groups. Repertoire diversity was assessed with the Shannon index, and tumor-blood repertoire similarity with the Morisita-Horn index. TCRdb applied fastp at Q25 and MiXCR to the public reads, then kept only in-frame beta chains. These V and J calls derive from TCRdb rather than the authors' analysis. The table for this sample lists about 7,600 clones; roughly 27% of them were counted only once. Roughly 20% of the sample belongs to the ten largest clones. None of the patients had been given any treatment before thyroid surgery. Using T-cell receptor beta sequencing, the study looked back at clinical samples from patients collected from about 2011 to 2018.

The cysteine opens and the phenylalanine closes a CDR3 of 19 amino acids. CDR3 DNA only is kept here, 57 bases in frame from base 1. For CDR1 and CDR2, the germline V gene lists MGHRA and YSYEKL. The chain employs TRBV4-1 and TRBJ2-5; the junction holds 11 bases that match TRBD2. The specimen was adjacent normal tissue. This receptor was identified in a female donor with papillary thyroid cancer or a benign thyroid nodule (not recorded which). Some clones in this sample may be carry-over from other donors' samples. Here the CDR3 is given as CASSQDGTWASGGLKTQYF. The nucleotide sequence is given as TGCGCCAGCAGTCAAGACGGGACTTGGGCTAGCGGGGGGTTGAAGACCCAGTACTTC.